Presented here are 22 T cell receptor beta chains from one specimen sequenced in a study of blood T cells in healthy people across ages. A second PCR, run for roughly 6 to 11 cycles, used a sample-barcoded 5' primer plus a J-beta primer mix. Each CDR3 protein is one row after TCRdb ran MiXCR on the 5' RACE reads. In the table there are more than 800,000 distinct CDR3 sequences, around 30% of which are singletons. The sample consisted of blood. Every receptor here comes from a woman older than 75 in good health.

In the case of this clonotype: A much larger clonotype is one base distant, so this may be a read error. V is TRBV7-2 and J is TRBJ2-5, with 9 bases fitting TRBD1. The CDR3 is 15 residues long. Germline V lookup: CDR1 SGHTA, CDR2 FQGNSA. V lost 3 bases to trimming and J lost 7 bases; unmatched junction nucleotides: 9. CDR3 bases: TGTGCCAGCAGCTTTAAGGGACAGGGTCGGGGGACCCAGTACTTC. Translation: CASSFKGQGRGTQYF.

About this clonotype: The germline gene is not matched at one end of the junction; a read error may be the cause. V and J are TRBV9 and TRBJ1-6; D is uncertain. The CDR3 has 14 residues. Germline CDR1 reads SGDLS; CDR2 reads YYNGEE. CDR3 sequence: CAGSVESYNSPLHF. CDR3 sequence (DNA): TGTGCCGGCAGCGTAGAATCCTATAATTCACCCCTCCACTTT.

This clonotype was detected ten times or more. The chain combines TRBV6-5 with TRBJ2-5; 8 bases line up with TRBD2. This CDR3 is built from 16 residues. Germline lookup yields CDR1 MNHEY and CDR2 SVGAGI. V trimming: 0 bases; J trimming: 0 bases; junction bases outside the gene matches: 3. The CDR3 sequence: CASSYSGGGNQETQYF. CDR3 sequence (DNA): TGTGCCAGCAGTTACTCCGGCGGGGGGAACCAAGAGACCCAGTACTTC.

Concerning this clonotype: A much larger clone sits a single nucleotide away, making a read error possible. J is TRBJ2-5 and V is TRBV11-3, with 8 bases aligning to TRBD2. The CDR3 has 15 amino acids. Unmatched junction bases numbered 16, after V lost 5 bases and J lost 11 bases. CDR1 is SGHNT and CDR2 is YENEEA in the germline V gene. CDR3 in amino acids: CASSDLTSAGNEQYF. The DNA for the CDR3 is TGTGCCAGCAGCGACCTGACTAGCGCTGGGAATGAGCAGTACTTC.

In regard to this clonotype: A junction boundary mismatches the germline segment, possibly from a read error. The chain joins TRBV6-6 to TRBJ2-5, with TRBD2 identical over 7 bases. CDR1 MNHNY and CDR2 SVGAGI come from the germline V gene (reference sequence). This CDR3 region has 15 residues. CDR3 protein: CVSSEGRGVQGTQYF. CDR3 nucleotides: TGTGTCAGCAGCGAGGGACGGGGGGTCCAAGGGACCCAGTACTTC.

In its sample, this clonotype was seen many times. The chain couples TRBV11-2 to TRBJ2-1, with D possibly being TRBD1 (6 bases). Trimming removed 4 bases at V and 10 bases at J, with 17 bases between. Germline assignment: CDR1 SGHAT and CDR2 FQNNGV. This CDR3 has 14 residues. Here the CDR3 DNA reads TGTGCCAGCAGCTCCCTGACTGCCACAGGGGAGCAGTTCTTC. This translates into CASSSLTATGEQFF. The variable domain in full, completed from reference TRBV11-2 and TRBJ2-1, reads EAGVAQSPRYKIIEKRQSVAFWCNPISGHATLYWYQQILGQGPKLLIQFQNNGVVDDSQLPKDRFSAERLKGVDSTLKIQPAKLEDSAVYLCASSSLTATGEQFFGPGTRLTVL.

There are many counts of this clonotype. Here the CDR3 reads CASSLGKGPLSPLHF. CDR3 sequence (DNA): TGTGCCAGCAGCTTAGGGAAGGGCCCTCTTTCACCCCTCCACTTT. The chain employs TRBV7-2 and TRBJ1-6; D gene ambiguous. V gave up 1 base and J gave up 9 bases, with 13 bases separating them. The CDR3 is 15 residues long. Germline CDR1 and CDR2: SGHTA and FQGNSA.

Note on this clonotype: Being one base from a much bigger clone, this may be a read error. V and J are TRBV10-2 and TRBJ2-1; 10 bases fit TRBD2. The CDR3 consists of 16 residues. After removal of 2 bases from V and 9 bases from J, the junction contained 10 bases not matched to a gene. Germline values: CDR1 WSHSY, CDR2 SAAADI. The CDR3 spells CASSERLAGAVGEQFF. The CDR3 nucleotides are TGCGCCAGCAGTGAGCGGCTAGCGGGGGCGGTAGGTGAGCAGTTCTTC.

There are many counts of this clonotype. CDR3 sequence reads: CASGVPGTGGLEQYF. The CDR3 DNA reads TGTGCCAGCGGGGTTCCCGGGACAGGGGGTTTAGAGCAGTACTTC. This sequence joins TRBV28 and TRBJ2-7, with 11 bases matching TRBD1. This CDR3 is 15 amino acids long. The trim removed 8 bases at V and 7 bases at J, leaving 13 bases unmatched. Per germline, CDR1 MDHEN and CDR2 SYDVKM.

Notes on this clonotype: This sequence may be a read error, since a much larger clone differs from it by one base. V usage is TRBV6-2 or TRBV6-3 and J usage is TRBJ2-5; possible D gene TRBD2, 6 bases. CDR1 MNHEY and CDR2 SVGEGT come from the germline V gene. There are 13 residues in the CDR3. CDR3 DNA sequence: TGTGCCAGCAGTCGGGAGAGTTTAGAGACCCTGTACTTC. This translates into CASSRESLETLYF.

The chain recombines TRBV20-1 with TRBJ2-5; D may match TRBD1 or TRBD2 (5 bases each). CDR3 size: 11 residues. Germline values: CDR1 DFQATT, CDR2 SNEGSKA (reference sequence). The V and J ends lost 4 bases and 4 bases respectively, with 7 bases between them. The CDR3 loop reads CSATGAETQYF. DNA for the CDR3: TGCAGTGCTACCGGGGCAGAGACCCAGTACTTC.

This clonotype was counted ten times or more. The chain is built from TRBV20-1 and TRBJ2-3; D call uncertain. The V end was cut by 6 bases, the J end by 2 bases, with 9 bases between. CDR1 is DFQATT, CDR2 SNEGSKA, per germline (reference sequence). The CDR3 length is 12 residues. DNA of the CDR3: TGCAGTGCCATACCATCCACAGATACGCAGTATTTT. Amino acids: CSAIPSTDTQYF.

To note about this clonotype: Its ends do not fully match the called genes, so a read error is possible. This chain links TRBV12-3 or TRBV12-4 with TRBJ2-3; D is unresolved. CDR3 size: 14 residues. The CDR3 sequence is CASSLARRSDMQYF. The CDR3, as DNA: TGTGCCAGCAGTTTAGCGCGGCGATCAGATATGCAGTATTTT.

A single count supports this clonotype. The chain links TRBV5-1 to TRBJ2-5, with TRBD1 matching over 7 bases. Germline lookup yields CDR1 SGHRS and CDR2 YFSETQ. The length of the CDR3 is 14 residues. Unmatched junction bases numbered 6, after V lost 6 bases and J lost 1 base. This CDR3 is CASTPGTVQETQYF. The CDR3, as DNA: TGCGCCAGCACCCCCGGGACAGTCCAAGAGACCCAGTACTTC.

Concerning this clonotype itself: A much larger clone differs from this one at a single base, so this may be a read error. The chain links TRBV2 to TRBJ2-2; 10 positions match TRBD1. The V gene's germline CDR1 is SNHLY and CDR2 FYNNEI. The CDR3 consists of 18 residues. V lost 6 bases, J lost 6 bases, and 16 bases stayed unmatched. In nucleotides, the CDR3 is TGTGCCAGCAGGAACTTCCGGGACAGGGGTAAACTCGCCGGGGAGCTGTTTTTT. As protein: CASRNFRDRGKLAGELFF.

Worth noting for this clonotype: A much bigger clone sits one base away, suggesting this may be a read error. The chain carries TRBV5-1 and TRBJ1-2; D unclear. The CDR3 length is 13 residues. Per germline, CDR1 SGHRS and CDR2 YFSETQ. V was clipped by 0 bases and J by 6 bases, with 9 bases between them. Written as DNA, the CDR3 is TGCGCCAGCAGCTTGGTCGGGAGAAATGGCTACACCTTC. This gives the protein CASSLVGRNGYTF.

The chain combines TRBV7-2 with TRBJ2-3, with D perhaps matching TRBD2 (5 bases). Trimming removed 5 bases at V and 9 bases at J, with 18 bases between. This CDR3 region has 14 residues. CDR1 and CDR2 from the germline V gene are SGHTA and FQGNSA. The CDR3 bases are TGTACCAGCAGCCAAAGCCCCCCCCCGGGGACGCAGTATTTT. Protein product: CTSSQSPPPGTQYF.

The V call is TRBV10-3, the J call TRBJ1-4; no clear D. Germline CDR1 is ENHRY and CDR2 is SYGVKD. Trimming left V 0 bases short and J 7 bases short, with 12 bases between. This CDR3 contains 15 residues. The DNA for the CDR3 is TGTGCCATCAGTGAGTCGTTCGGTGGCGTTGAAAAACTGTTTTTT. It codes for CAISESFGGVEKLFF.

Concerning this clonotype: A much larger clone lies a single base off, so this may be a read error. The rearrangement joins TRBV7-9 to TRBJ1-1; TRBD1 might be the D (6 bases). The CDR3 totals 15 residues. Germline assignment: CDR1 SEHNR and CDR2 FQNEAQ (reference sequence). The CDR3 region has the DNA TGTGTCAGCAGCCCAACAGGGCGCATGAACACTGAAGCTTTCTTT. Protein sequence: CVSSPTGRMNTEAFF.

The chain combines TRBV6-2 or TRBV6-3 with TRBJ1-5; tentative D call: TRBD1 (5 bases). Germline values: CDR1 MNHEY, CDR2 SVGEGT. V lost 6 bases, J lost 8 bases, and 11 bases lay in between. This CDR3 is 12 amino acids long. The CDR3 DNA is TGTGCCAGCAGCGGGACGGCCAAGCCCCAGCATTTT. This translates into CASSGTAKPQHF.

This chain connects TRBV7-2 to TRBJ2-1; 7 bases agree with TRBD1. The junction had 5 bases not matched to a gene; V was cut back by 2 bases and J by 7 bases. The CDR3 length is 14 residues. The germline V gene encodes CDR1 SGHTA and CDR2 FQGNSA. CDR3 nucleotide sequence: TGTGCCAGCAGCTTATGGGGACAGATGAATGAGCAGTTCTTC. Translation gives CASSLWGQMNEQFF.

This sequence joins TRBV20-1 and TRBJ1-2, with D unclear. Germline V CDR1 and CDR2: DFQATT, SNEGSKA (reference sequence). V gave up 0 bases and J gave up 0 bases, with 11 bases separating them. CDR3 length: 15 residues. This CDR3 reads CSARERQHANYGYTF. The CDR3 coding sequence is TGCAGTGCTAGAGAGCGGCAGCACGCTAACTATGGCTACACCTTC.